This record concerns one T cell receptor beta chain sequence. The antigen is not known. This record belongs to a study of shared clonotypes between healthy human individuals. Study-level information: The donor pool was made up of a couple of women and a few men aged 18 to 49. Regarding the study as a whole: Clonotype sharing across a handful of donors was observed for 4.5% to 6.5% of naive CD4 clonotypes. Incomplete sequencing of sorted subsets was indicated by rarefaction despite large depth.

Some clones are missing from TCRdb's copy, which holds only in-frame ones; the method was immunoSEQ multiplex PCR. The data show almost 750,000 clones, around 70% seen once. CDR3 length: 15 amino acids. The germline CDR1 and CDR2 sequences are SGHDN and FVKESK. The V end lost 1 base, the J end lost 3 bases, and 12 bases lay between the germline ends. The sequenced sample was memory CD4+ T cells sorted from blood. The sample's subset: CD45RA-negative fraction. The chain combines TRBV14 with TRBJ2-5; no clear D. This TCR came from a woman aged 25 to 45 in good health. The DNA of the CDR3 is TGTGCCAGCAGCCAAGGTCCGGGTAGAGAAGAGACCCAGTACTTC. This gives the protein CASSQGPGREETQYF.